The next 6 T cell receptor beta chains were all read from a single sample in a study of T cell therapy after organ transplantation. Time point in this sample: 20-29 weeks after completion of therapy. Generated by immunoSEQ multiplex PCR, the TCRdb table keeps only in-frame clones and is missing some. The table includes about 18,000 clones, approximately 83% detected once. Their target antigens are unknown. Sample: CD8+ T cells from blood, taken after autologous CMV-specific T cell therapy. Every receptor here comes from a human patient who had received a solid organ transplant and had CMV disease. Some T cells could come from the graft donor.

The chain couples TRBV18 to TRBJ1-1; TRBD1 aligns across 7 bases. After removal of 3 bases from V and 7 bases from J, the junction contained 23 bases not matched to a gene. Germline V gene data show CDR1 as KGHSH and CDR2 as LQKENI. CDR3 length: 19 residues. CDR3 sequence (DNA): TGTGCCAGCTCACCTGAGCGGTTTAAAATTACATCTTCAGGGGGTGAAGCTTTCTTT. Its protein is CASSPERFKITSSGGEAFF.

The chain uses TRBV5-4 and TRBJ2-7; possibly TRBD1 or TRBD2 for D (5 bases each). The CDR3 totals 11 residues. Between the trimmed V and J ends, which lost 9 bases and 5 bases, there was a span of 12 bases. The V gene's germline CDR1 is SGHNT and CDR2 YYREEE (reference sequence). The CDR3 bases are TGTGCCACTCCTGGGACCCACGAGCAGTACTTC. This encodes CATPGTHEQYF.

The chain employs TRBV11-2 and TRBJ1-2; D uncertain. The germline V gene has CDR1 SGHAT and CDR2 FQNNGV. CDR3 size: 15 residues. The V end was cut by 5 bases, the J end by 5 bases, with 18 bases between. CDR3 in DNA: TGTGCCAGCAGCCCAATCGCCCGTCCCTCATATGGCTACACCTTC. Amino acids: CASSPIARPSYGYTF.

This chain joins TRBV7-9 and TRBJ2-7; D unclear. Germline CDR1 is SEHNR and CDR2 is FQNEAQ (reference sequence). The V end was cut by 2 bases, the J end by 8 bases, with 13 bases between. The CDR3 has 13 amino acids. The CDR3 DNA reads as TGTGCCAGCAGCTTAATCGACACCTTCCAGCAGTACTTC. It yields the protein CASSLIDTFQQYF.

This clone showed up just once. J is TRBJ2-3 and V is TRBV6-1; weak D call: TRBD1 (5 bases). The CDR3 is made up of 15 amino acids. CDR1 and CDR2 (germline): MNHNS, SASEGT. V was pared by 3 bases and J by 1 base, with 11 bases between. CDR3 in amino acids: CASSDLGARTDTQYF. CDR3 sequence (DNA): TGTGCCAGCAGTGACCTAGGGGCCCGCACAGATACGCAGTATTTT.

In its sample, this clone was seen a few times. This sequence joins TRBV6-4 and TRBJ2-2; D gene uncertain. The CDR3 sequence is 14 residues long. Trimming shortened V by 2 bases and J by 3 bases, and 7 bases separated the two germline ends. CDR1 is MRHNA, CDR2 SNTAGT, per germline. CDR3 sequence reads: CASSDRADTGELFF. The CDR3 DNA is TGTGCCAGCAGTGACAGGGCGGACACCGGGGAGCTGTTTTTT.